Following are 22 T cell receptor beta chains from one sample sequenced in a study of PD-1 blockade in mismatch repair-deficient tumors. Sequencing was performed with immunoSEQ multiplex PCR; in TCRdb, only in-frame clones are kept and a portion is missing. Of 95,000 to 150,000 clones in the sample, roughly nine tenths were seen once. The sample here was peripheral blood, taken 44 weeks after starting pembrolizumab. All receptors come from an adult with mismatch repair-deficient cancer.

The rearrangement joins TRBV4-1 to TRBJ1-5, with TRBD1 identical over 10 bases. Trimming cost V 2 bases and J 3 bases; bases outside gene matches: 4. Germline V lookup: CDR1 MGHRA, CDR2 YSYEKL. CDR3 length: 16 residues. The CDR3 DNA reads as TGCGCCAGCAGCCAATCCGGGACAGGGGACAATCAGCCCCAGCATTTT. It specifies CASSQSGTGDNQPQHF.

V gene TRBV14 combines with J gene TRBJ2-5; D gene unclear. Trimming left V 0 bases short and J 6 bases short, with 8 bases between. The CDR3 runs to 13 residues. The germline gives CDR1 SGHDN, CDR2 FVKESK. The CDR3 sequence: CASSQDGQKTQYF. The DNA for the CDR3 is TGTGCCAGCAGCCAAGATGGTCAGAAGACCCAGTACTTC.

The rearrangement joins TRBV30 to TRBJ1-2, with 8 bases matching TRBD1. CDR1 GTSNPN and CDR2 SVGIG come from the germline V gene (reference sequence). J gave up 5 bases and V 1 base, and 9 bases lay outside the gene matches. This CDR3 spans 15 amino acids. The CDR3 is CAWSATGGFSYGYTF. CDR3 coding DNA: TGTGCCTGGAGTGCTACAGGGGGGTTTTCTTATGGCTACACCTTC.

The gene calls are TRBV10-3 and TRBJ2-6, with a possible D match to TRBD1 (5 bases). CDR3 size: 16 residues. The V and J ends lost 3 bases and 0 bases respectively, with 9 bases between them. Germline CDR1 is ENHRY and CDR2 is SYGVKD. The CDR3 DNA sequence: TGTGCCATCAGTGACAGGGTTAGCTCTGGGGCCAACGTCCTGACTTTC. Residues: CAISDRVSSGANVLTF.

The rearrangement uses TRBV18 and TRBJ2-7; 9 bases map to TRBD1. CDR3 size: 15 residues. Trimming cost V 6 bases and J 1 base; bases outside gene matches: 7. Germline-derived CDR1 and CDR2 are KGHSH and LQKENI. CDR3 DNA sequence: TGTGCCAGCTCGCCAGCGGGACAGGGATCCTACGAGCAGTACTTC. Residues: CASSPAGQGSYEQYF.

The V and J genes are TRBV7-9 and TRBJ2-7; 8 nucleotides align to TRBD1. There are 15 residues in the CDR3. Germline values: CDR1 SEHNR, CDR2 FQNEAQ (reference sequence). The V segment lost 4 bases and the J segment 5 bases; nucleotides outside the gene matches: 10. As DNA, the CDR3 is TGTGCCAGCAGCTCCCGGACAGGGTGGACGGACGAGCAGTACTTC. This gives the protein CASSSRTGWTDEQYF.

The DNA of the CDR3 is TGTGCCAGCAGCTTAGCGGAAAAGGGGGGGATTAATGAGCAGTTCTTC. Protein sequence: CASSLAEKGGINEQFF. This chain links TRBV13 with TRBJ2-1; D is possibly TRBD2 (7 bases). In germline, CDR1 is PRHDT, CDR2 FYEKMQ (reference sequence). Between the trimmed V and J ends, which lost 1 base and 7 bases, there was a span of 17 bases. The CDR3 length is 16 residues.

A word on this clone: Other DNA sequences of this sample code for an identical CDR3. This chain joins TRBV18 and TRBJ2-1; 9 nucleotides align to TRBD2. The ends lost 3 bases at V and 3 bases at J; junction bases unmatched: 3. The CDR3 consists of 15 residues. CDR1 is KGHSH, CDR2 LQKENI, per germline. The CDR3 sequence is CASSPGLADYNEQFF. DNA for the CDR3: TGTGCCAGCTCACCGGGACTAGCCGACTACAATGAGCAGTTCTTC.

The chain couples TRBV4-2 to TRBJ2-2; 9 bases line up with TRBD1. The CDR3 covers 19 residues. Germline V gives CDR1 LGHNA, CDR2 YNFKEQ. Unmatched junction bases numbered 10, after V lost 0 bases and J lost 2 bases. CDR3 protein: CASSQEGGPGQGNTGELFF. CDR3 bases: TGTGCCAGCAGCCAAGAAGGGGGACCGGGACAGGGAAACACCGGGGAGCTGTTTTTT.

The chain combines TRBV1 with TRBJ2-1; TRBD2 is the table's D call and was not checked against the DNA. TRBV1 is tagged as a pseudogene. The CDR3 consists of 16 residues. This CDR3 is CTSSQDRGGFYNEQFF. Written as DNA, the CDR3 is TGCACCAGCAGCCAAGATCGGGGGGGATTCTACAATGAGCAGTTCTTC.

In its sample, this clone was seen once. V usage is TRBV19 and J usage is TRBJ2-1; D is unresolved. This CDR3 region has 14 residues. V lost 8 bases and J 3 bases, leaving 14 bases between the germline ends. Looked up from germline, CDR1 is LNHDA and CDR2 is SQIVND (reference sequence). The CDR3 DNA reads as TGTGCCAGTGCGCTTAGTCTTAACTACAATGAGCAGTTCTTC. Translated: CASALSLNYNEQFF.

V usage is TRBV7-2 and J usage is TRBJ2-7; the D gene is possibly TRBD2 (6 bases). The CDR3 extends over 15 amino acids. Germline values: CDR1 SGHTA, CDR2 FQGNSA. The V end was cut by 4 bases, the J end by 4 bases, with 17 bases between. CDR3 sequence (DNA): TGTGCCAGCAGCTCCCCGGGACTGGGTCATTACGAGCAGTACTTC. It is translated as CASSSPGLGHYEQYF.

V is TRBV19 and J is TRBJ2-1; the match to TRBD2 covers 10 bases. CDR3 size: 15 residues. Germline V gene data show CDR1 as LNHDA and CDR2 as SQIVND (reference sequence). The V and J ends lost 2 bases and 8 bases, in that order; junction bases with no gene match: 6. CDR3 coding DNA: TGTGCCAGTAGTATACTAGCGGGAGTGCGCGATGAGCAGTTCTTC. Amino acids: CASSILAGVRDEQFF.

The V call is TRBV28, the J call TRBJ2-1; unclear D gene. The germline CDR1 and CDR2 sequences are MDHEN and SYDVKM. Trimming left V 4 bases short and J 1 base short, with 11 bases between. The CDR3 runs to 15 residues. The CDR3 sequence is CASSSRWGSYNEQFF. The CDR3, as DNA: TGTGCCAGCAGTTCGAGGTGGGGATCCTACAATGAGCAGTTCTTC.

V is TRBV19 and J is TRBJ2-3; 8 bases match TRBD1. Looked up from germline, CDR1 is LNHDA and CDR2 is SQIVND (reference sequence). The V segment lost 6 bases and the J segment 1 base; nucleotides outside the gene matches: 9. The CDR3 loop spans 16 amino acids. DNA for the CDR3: TGTGCCAGTAGAGCCAACCGGGACAGGCGCACAGATACGCAGTATTTT. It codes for CASRANRDRRTDTQYF.

The CDR3 is CASSRGQGLSGNTIYF. DNA for the CDR3: TGCGCCAGCAGTCGGGGACAGGGACTCTCTGGAAACACCATATATTTT. V usage is TRBV4-1 and J usage is TRBJ1-3; 9 nucleotides match TRBD1. Unmatched junction bases numbered 6, after V lost 6 bases and J lost 0 bases. The CDR3 length is 16 residues. Germline assignment: CDR1 MGHRA and CDR2 YSYEKL.

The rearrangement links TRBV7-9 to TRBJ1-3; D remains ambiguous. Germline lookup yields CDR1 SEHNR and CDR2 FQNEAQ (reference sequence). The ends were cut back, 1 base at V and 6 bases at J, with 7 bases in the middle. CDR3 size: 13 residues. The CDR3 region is CASSLGGLNTIYF. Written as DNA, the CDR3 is TGTGCCAGCAGCTTAGGCGGTTTAAACACCATATATTTT.

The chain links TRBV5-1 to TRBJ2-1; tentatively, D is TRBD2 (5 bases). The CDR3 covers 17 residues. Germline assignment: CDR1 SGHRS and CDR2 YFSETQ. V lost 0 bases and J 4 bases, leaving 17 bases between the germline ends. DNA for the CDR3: TGCGCCAGCAGCTTGGCGCCGCCTAGCCGGAGGTACAATGAGCAGTTCTTC. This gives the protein CASSLAPPSRRYNEQFF. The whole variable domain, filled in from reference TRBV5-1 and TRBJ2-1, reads KAGVTQTPRYLIKTRGQQVTLSCSPISGHRSVSWYQQTPGQGLQFLFEYFSETQRNKGNFPGRFSGRQFSNSRSEMNVSTLELGDSALYLCASSLAPPSRRYNEQFFGPGTRLTVL.

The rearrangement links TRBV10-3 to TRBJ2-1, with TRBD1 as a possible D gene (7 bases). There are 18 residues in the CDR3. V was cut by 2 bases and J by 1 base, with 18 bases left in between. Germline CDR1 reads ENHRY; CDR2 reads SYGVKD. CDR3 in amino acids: CAISEPRTGRGSYNEQFF. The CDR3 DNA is TGTGCCATCAGTGAGCCTAGGACAGGCCGGGGGTCCTACAATGAGCAGTTCTTC.

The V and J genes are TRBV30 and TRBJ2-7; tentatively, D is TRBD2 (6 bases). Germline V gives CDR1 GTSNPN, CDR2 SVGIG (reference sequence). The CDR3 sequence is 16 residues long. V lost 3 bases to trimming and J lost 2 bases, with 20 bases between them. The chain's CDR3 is CAWSSRWGTDTYEQYF. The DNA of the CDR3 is TGTGCCTGGAGCTCCCGATGGGGGACTGACACCTACGAGCAGTACTTC.

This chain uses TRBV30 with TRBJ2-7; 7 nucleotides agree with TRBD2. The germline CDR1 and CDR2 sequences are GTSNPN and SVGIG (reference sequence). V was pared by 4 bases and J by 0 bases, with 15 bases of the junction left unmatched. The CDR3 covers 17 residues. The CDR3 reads CAWKGGSGPFSSYEQYF. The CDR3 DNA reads TGTGCCTGGAAGGGCGGGAGTGGGCCCTTTAGCTCCTACGAGCAGTACTTC.

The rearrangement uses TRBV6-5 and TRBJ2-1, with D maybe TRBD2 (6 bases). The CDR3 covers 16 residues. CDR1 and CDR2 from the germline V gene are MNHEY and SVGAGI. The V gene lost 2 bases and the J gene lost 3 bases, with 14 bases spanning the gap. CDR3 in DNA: TGTGCCAGCAGTTACCCACCCCCGGGGGACTACAATGAGCAGTTCTTC. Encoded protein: CASSYPPPGDYNEQFF.